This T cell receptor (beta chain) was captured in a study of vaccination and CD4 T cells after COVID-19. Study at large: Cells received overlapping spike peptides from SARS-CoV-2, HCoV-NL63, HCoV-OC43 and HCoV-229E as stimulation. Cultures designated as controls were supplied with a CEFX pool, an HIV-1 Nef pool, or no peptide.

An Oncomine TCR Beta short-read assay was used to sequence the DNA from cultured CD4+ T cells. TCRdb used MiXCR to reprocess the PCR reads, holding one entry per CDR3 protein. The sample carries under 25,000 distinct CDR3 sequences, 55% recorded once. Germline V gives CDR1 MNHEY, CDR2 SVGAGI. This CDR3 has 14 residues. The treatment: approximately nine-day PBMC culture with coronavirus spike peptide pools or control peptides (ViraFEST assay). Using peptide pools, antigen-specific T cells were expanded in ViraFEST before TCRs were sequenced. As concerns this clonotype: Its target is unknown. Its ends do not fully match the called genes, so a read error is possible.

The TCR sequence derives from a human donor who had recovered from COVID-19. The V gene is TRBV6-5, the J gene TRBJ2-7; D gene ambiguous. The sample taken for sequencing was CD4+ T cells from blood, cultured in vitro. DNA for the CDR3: TGTGCCAGCAGTTACTCGAAACTCTCCCACGAGCAGTACTTC. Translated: CASSYSKLSHEQYF.